This T cell receptor beta chain was recovered during a study of control samples from healthy donors and cancer patients. TCRdb keeps only in-frame clones here, not all; method: immunoSEQ multiplex PCR. In the table there are tens of thousands of clones, around 92% of which are singletons. Germline V CDR1 and CDR2: SGHTA, FQGTGA. CDR3 length equals 13 residues. V shed 3 bases and J shed 4 bases, with 9 bases lying between them. The receptor was derived from a man aged 45-65 years with lung cancer. J is TRBJ2-5 and V is TRBV7-3, with a tentative D call TRBD2 (5 bases). Sequencing was done on a sample of PBMCs. The CDR3 region has the DNA TGTGCCAGCAGCTTCGTCGCGGGAGAGACCCAGTACTTC. Encoded protein: CASSFVAGETQYF.